This entry describes one T cell receptor (beta chain). These data are taken from a study of blood T cell repertoires in COVID-19. At the level of the study: PBMCs, B-cell-depleted T cells, or T cells were the source of the cDNA or gDNA that made up the material.

Germline CDR1 and CDR2: MDHEN and SYDVKM. The CDR3 is 12 amino acids. V lost 10 bases to trimming and J lost 5 bases; unmatched junction nucleotides: 7. The data were produced by immunoSEQ multiplex PCR, yet TCRdb's version contains in-frame clones alone and is incomplete. This sample has about 71,000 clones; 83% occur once, and the top ten carry 6.5% to 7.5%. This TCR was sampled from a young man with COVID-19, enrolled during active disease. The chain combines TRBV28 with TRBJ2-5; 7 bases align to TRBD1. Material: peripheral blood. For the CDR3, the DNA is TGTGCCATTCAACAGGGGCAGGAGACCCAGTACTTC. Translating it yields CAIQQGQETQYF. Full variable domain (missing parts from reference TRBV28 and TRBJ2-5): DVKVTQSSRYLVKRTGEKVFLECVQDMDHENMFWYRQDPGLGLRLIYFSYDVKMKEKGDIPEGYSVSREKKERFSLILESASTNQTSMYLCAIQQGQETQYFGPGTRLLVL.